Sequencing of this TCR beta chain was carried out in a study of cytomegalovirus exposure and HLA in healthy donors. TCRdb keeps only in-frame clones here, not all; method: immunoSEQ multiplex PCR. The sample gives roughly 65,000 clones, 80% to 95% of which show up once; about 5.2% is in the top ten. With respect to this clone: Its antigen is unidentified.

Broader study findings: Subsequent analysis found a tendency for first-cohort TCR clusters to co-occur within the roughly 130 validation repertoires. TCR beta chains numbering some 150 were designated cytomegalovirus-associated. Reports indicated that the classifier achieved high specificity and sensitivity in diagnosing cytomegalovirus status.

These donors were members of the approximately 120-subject validation cohort, a group separate from the approximately 670-subject first cohort. Per germline, CDR1 MGHDK and CDR2 SYGVNS. The CDR3 is 16 amino acids. The V end lost 2 bases, the J end lost 6 bases, and 17 bases lay between the germline ends. The sequence came from a man aged 18 to 30 in good health and CMV-seropositive. The material sequenced was PBMCs. J is TRBJ2-1 and V is TRBV25-1; D gene unclear. CDR3 nucleotides: TGTGCCAGCAGTGAAGAAACTGGCCATTCGGGCAATGAGCAGTTCTTC. Protein product: CASSEETGHSGNEQFF.